The rows below give T cell receptor beta chains drawn from one sample of a study of cytomegalovirus exposure and HLA in healthy donors. Measured with immunoSEQ multiplex PCR; TCRdb has only the in-frame clones, and not every one. Counted here are roughly 200,000 clones, approximately 86% occurring once; the ten biggest clones make up roughly 0.33%. The sequenced sample was PBMCs. These TCRs come from a woman aged 25 to 39 in good health and CMV-seronegative. The CDR3 runs from the conserved cysteine through the conserved F or W. A D gene is named only where the DNA matches it firmly. Size values are once, few and many counts, or a class for expanded clones, and some rows have none.

j_gene	v_gene	d_gene	abundance	CDR3nt	CDR3aa
TRBJ2-7	TRBV4-2	TRBD1	-	TGTGCCAGCAGCCAAGGGACAGGGTTGCACTACGAGCAGTACTTC	CASSQGTGLHYEQYF
TRBJ2-1	TRBV5-1	TRBD2	-	TGCGCCAGCAGCGTGACTAGCGGGAGGGCTGAGCAGTTCTTC	CASSVTSGRAEQFF
TRBJ2-1	TRBV30	-	-	TGTGCCTGGAGTCTACTGAATGAGCAGTTCTTC	CAWSLLNEQFF
TRBJ2-7	TRBV7-3	TRBD1	-	TGTGCCAGCAGCCTTGGGGCAGGGGGCTCCTACGAGCAGTACTTC	CASSLGAGGSYEQYF
TRBJ2-7	TRBV4-2	-	-	TGTGCCAGCAGCCAACGGACTCTCCCCTACGAGCAGTACTTC	CASSQRTLPYEQYF
TRBJ2-1	TRBV4-2	TRBD2	-	TGTGCCAGCAGCCAAGGGACTAGGAGCTCCTACAATGAGCAGTTCTTC	CASSQGTRSSYNEQFF
TRBJ2-1	TRBV29-1	-	-	TGCAGCGTTCCGACCAGGAATTCCTACAATGAGCAGTTCTTC	CSVPTRNSYNEQFF
TRBJ1-5	TRBV6-1	TRBD1	-	TGTGCCAGCAGTGGGGCCGGGACAGGGAGGCACCAGCCCCAGCATTTT	CASSGAGTGRHQPQHF
TRBJ2-5	TRBV5-1	TRBD2	once	TGCGCCAGCAGTTATCGAGCGGGGGGCCCCCAAGAGACCCAGTACTTC	CASSYRAGGPQETQYF
TRBJ2-1	TRBV5-1	TRBD2	-	TGCGCCAGCAGCGAGGGGCTAGCGGGGTTCAATGAGCAGTTCTTC	CASSEGLAGFNEQFF
TRBJ1-1	TRBV18	-	-	TGTGCCAGCTCACCAACTGCAGCGATGAACACTGAAGCTTTCTTT	CASSPTAAMNTEAFF
TRBJ2-7	TRBV28	TRBD1	-	TGTGCCAGCAGCCCCCGGGACAGGTTGGTCGAGCAGTACTTC	CASSPRDRLVEQYF
TRBJ2-4	TRBV13	-	-	TGTGCCAGCAGCTCCCTCCTTGAGGGGGAAAACATTCAGTACTTC	CASSSLLEGENIQYF
TRBJ2-7	TRBV5-4	-	-	TGTGCCAGCAGCCTGGAAACCGGGACCTACGAGCAGTACTTC	CASSLETGTYEQYF
TRBJ2-7	TRBV6-6	TRBD2	-	TGTGCCAGCAGTTCTCCTACCGGGGGGGACTACGAGCAGTACTTC	CASSSPTGGDYEQYF
TRBJ1-2	TRBV28	TRBD1	once	TGTGCCAGCAGTTTGTCCGGGACAGGGGACTATGGCTACACCTTC	CASSLSGTGDYGYTF
TRBJ1-2	TRBV2	-	-	TGTGCCAGCACGGGCAGCCAAGGGGTCGGCTACACCTTC	CASTGSQGVGYTF
TRBJ2-7	TRBV30	-	-	TGTGCCTGGAGCGACATCTACGAGCAGTACTTC	CAWSDIYEQYF
TRBJ2-2	TRBV27	TRBD1	-	TGTGCCAGCAGTTCCGACAGGGCTCCGGGCGGGGAGCTGTTTTTT	CASSSDRAPGGELFF
TRBJ2-2	TRBV5-1	TRBD1	-	TGCGCCAGCAGCCCCCCGCAGGGGGCGGGTGGGACCGGGGAGCTGTTTTTT	CASSPPQGAGGTGELFF
TRBJ1-2	TRBV2	TRBD1	-	TGTGCCAGCGGTGGGACAGCGAACTATGGCTACACCTTC	CASGGTANYGYTF
TRBJ2-3	TRBV12-5	-	-	TGTGCTAGTGGTTTGGTAGATTCTACATGGACACCTAGCACAGATACGCAGTATTTT	CASGLVDSTWTPSTDTQYF
TRBJ1-1	TRBV11-2	-	-	TGTGCCAGCAGCTTAAGCCGGGGTGAAGCTTTCTTT	CASSLSRGEAFF
TRBJ2-5	TRBV19	-	-	TGTGCCAGTAGTATAGCACAGGTGGAAGAGACCCAGTACTTC	CASSIAQVEETQYF
TRBJ2-2	TRBV7-9	-	-	TGTGCCAGCAGCTCACCAAGACTAGCGAACACCGGGGAGCTGTTTTTT	CASSSPRLANTGELFF
TRBJ2-3	TRBV5-8	-	-	TGTGCCAGCAGCTTGGTCGGCACAGATACGCAGTATTTT	CASSLVGTDTQYF
TRBJ1-1	TRBV28	TRBD1	-	TGTGCCAGCAGTTACAGAGGGACAGGGAACACTGAAGCTTTCTTT	CASSYRGTGNTEAFF
TRBJ2-1	TRBV7-9	TRBD2	few	TGTGCCAGCAGCCCACCGACCGGGAGGGCTGTAAATGAGCAGTTCTTC	CASSPPTGRAVNEQFF
TRBJ2-1	TRBV4-2	TRBD1	-	TGTGCCAGCAGCCAAGATCCCACAGGGGACAATGAGCAGTTCTTC	CASSQDPTGDNEQFF
TRBJ1-2	TRBV7-9	TRBD1	-	TGTGCCAGCAGCCGACTACAGGGGAGAGATGGCTACACCTTC	CASSRLQGRDGYTF
TRBJ2-7	TRBV28	-	-	TGTGCCAGCACTGCAGGGACCTACGAGCAGTACTTC	CASTAGTYEQYF
TRBJ2-5	TRBV28	TRBD1	-	TGTGCCAGCAGGGGACAGGGTTTAAAGACCCAGTACTTC	CASRGQGLKTQYF
TRBJ2-1	TRBV5-4	-	-	TGTGCCAGCAGCTTGGGCTCTAGGGGGGGGAGTGCCAATGAGCAGTTCTTC	CASSLGSRGGSANEQFF
TRBJ1-4	TRBV6-1	-	-	TGTGCCAGCACCGGTCCACCTAATGAAAAACTGTTTTTT	CASTGPPNEKLFF
TRBJ1-2	TRBV10-2	TRBD1	once	TGCGCCAGCAGACCCTCGACAGGGACGAACTATGGCTACACCTTC	CASRPSTGTNYGYTF
TRBJ2-3	TRBV29-1	TRBD2	-	TGCAGCGTTGATTCCAGCGGGAGAGGGACAGATACGCAGTATTTT	CSVDSSGRGTDTQYF
TRBJ2-5	TRBV29-1	TRBD2	-	TGCAGCGTTGTCGGGGGGGGCAAAGAGACCCAGTACTTC	CSVVGGGKETQYF
TRBJ2-1	TRBV11-2	TRBD2	once	TGTGCCAGCAGCCATTTTGGCGGGAGGCGATACAATGAGCAGTTCTTC	CASSHFGGRRYNEQFF
TRBJ1-3	TRBV9	-	-	TGTGCCAGCAGCGCGGCCGGAGAATCTGGAAACACCATATATTTT	CASSAAGESGNTIYF
TRBJ2-2	TRBV30	-	-	TGTGCCTGGAGTGTACTGGCTAGCCTTGCCGGGGAGCTGTTTTTT	CAWSVLASLAGELFF
TRBJ2-1	TRBV6-4	-	-	TGTGCCAGCAGCCGCGATGGGAGACACAATGAGCAGTTCTTC	CASSRDGRHNEQFF